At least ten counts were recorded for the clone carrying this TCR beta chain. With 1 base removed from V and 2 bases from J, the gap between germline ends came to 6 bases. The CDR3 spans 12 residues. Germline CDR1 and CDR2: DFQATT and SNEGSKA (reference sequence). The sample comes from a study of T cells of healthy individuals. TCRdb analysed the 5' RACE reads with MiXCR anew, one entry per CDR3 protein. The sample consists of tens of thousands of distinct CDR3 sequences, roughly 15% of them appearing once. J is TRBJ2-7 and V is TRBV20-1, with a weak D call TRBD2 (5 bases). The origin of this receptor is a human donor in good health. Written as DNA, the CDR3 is TGCAGTGCTAGAGTCGGGACCTACGAGCAGTACTTC. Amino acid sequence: CSARVGTYEQYF.